The rows below give T cell receptor beta chains drawn from one sample of a study of shared T cell receptors in the human thymus. TCRdb keeps only in-frame clones here, not all; method: immunoSEQ multiplex PCR. The sample includes 720,000 or so clones, approximately 83% of them seen just once. The same data also went into a second study, on human thymus T cells.

The source material was thymocytes. These receptors all stem from a girl under three years old with a congenital heart defect. The CDR3 runs from the conserved cysteine through the conserved F or W. Fields, in order: J gene, clone size, D gene, V gene, CDR3 protein, CDR3 DNA. A D gene is named only where the DNA matches it firmly. Some rows mark clone size as missing; the rest say once, few, many or name a class of expanded clone.

TRBJ1-2 | - | TRBD1 | TRBV15 | CATSRYFNRGVFYGYTF | TGTGCCACCAGCAGATATTTTAACAGGGGGGTTTTCTATGGCTACACCTTC
TRBJ2-1 | once | TRBD1 | TRBV11-1 | CASSDGTATNNEQFF | TGTGCCAGCAGCGACGGGACAGCTACTAACAATGAGCAGTTCTTC
TRBJ2-1 | - | - | TRBV6-1 | CATGEVYNEQFF | TGTGCCACGGGGGAGGTTTACAATGAGCAGTTCTTC
TRBJ2-4 | few | - | TRBV29-1 | CSVEARNIQYF | TGCAGCGTTGAAGCGAGGAACATTCAGTACTTC
TRBJ2-7 | - | TRBD2 | TRBV10-3 | CAIRGGGLPHEQYF | TGTGCCATCAGAGGCGGGGGACTCCCCCACGAGCAGTACTTC
TRBJ2-7 | - | - | TRBV30 | CAWSGGVGEYEQYF | TGTGCCTGGAGTGGGGGAGTGGGAGAGTACGAGCAGTACTTC
TRBJ1-2 | - | - | TRBV7-2 | CASSFDSYYGYTF | TGTGCCAGCAGCTTCGACAGCTACTATGGCTACACCTTC
TRBJ1-4 | few | TRBD1 | TRBV18 | CASSSGQGRANEKLFF | TGTGCCAGCTCATCAGGACAGGGGCGAGCTAATGAAAAACTGTTTTTT
TRBJ1-1 | - | - | TRBV28 | CASSPPVEVDRYEAFF | TGTGCCAGCAGTCCCCCGGTTGAAGTAGACAGATATGAAGCTTTCTTT
TRBJ1-2 | - | - | TRBV9 | CASSESTGTYGYTF | TGTGCCAGCAGCGAGTCCACAGGGACCTATGGCTACACCTTC
TRBJ1-4 | - | - | TRBV15 | CATSRGPPFRRNEKLFF | TGTGCCACCAGCAGAGGCCCGCCCTTTCGGAGAAATGAAAAACTGTTTTTT
TRBJ2-3 | - | - | TRBV6-1 | CASMRGGLRDTQYF | TGTGCCAGCATGAGGGGGGGGCTGCGAGATACGCAGTATTTT
TRBJ2-7 | - | - | TRBV6-4 | CASRQGVGDEQYF | TGTGCCAGCAGACAGGGAGTAGGGGACGAGCAGTACTTC
TRBJ1-2 | - | - | TRBV5-4 | CASSLWPPLSTNYGYTF | TGTGCCAGCAGCTTGTGGCCTCCACTAAGTACTAACTATGGCTACACCTTC
TRBJ2-1 | few | - | TRBV7-2 | CASSLNQKSQWFF | TGTGCCAGCAGCCTCAACCAAAAATCGCAGTGGTTCTTC
TRBJ2-7 | - | - | TRBV6-1 | CASKKCGPREQYF | TGTGCCAGCAAAAAGTGCGGGCCCCGCGAGCAGTACTTC
TRBJ1-2 | - | TRBD1 | TRBV10-3 | CAITMGDRGVYGYTF | TGTGCCATCACCATGGGGGACAGGGGGGTCTATGGCTACACCTTC
TRBJ2-1 | once | - | TRBV4-1 | CASSYRDTYNEQFF | TGCGCCAGCAGCTACCGGGACACTTACAATGAGCAGTTCTTC
TRBJ2-7 | few | - | TRBV7-9 | CASSLGVRGTDSYEQYF | TGTGCCAGCAGCTTAGGTGTCCGGGGGACAGACTCCTACGAGCAGTACTTC
TRBJ1-2 | - | - | TRBV4-1 | CASSQEGQRRIYGYTF | TGCGCCAGCAGCCAAGAGGGCCAAAGACGGATATATGGCTACACCTTC
TRBJ2-7 | - | - | TRBV27 | CASSFSPGGIYEQYF | TGTGCCAGCAGTTTTAGTCCCGGGGGTATCTACGAGCAGTACTTC
TRBJ1-6 | - | - | TRBV5-1 | CASSLASEGWPYNSPLHF | TGCGCCAGCAGCTTGGCATCGGAGGGTTGGCCCTATAATTCACCCCTCCACTTT
TRBJ2-7 | - | TRBD1 | TRBV13 | CASSLGPGTGCDF | TGTGCCAGCAGCTTAGGCCCCGGGACAGGGTGCGACTTC
TRBJ1-2 | - | - | TRBV25-1 | CASRPPRAHGYTF | TGTGCCAGCAGGCCACCCAGGGCCCATGGCTACACCTTC
TRBJ1-5 | - | - | TRBV5-1 | CASSLGGTPNNQPQHF | TGCGCCAGCAGCCTGGGGGGGACACCCAACAATCAGCCCCAGCATTTT
TRBJ1-6 | - | TRBD1 | TRBV14 | CASSFRDRVKSNSPLHF | TGTGCCAGCAGCTTCCGGGACAGGGTTAAGAGTAATTCACCCCTCCACTTT
TRBJ2-7 | - | - | TRBV7-9 | CASSLGFPDGVYEQYF | TGTGCCAGCAGCTTAGGATTCCCCGACGGGGTCTACGAGCAGTACTTC
TRBJ1-1 | few | - | TRBV28 | CASSARTGTKNTEAFF | TGTGCCAGCAGTGCGCGGACCGGGACTAAGAACACTGAAGCTTTCTTT
TRBJ2-2 | - | - | TRBV5-1 | CASSLGQRVSPNTGELFF | TGCGCCAGCAGCTTAGGACAGAGGGTTTCCCCTAACACCGGGGAGCTGTTTTTT
TRBJ2-6 | once | - | TRBV15 | CATSRDLGHRSGANVLTF | TGTGCCACCAGCAGAGATTTGGGACACCGCTCTGGGGCCAACGTCCTGACTTTC
TRBJ2-7 | - | TRBD1 | TRBV16 | CATRPVTQETGILYEQYF | TGTGCCACGAGGCCGGTGACCCAAGAGACAGGGATTCTCTACGAGCAGTACTTC
TRBJ2-1 | - | TRBD1 | TRBV5-1 | CASSFGTGVGDDEQFF | TGCGCCAGCAGCTTTGGGACAGGAGTGGGGGACGATGAGCAGTTCTTC
TRBJ2-7 | - | - | TRBV9 | CASSQTFSYEQYF | TGTGCCAGCAGCCAGACATTCTCCTACGAGCAGTACTTC
TRBJ1-6 | - | TRBD1 | TRBV5-6 | CASRRGQGQRPYNSPLHF | TGTGCCAGCAGACGCGGACAGGGCCAAAGACCCTATAATTCACCCCTCCACTTT
TRBJ2-4 | - | - | TRBV4-1 | CASSPNGRTLNIQYF | TGCGCCAGCAGCCCTAATGGGAGGACACTAAACATTCAGTACTTC
TRBJ2-7 | - | TRBD2 | TRBV28 | CASSPNPPTSQNSYEQYF | TGTGCCAGCAGTCCCAACCCTCCGACTAGCCAAAACTCCTACGAGCAGTACTTC